The 29 T cell receptor beta chains presented below share a single source sample, sequenced in a study of read filtering for tumor transcriptome and immune sequencing. The library was built from around 0.4 ug RNA with molecular barcoded adaptors for alpha/delta and beta/gamma chains. TCRdb redid the calling of the reads with MiXCR, one entry per CDR3 protein. The sample records about 46,000 distinct CDR3 sequences, less than 20% being singletons. Sequencing was done on a sample of a population of CD138-negative cells sorted from bone marrow. The receptors originated from a donor at least 40 years old with multiple myeloma.

This clonotype was recorded many times. The CDR3 is CASSPGIGETQYF. The CDR3 DNA sequence: TGTGCCAGCAGTCCCGGAATAGGCGAGACCCAGTACTTC. V is TRBV28 and J is TRBJ2-5; D gene unclear. V was shortened by 5 bases and J by 5 bases, with 12 bases between the two germline ends. The CDR3 is made up of 13 amino acids. In germline, CDR1 is MDHEN, CDR2 SYDVKM.

This clonotype was recorded many times. This rearrangement joins TRBV25-1 to TRBJ2-1; the D is unclear. Between the trimmed V and J ends, which lost 1 base and 0 bases, there was a span of 4 bases. Germline assignment: CDR1 MGHDK and CDR2 SYGVNS. The CDR3 is 14 residues long. The chain's CDR3 is CASSESPSYNEQFF. CDR3 in DNA: TGTGCCAGCAGTGAATCTCCCTCCTACAATGAGCAGTTCTTC.

With regard to this clonotype: This may come from a read error, since a much larger clone is one base off. The chain has TRBV4-3 and TRBJ2-7; 8 bases line up with TRBD1. This CDR3 spans 14 amino acids. V dropped 7 bases and J dropped 3; count of bases not matched to a gene: 8. The germline V gene has CDR1 LGHNA and CDR2 YSLEER. CDR3 protein: CASILDRGLYEQYF. CDR3 sequence (DNA): TGCGCCAGCATCCTCGACAGGGGTCTCTACGAGCAGTACTTC.

This clonotype was found many times. The chain uses TRBV3-1 and TRBJ1-6, with D hard to call. The V gene lost 1 base and the J gene lost 11 bases, with 9 bases spanning the gap. Germline V gives CDR1 LGHDT, CDR2 YNNKEL (reference sequence). The CDR3 runs 13 residues. The CDR3: CASSQGSRAPLHF. CDR3 DNA sequence: TGTGCCAGCAGCCAAGGGTCTAGGGCACCCCTCCACTTT.

This clonotype was detected ten times or more. The chain carries TRBV30 and TRBJ2-7; D not certain. This CDR3 region has 11 residues. Germline CDR1 GTSNPN, CDR2 SVGIG (reference sequence). Trimming took off 3 bases at V and 4 bases at J, with 7 bases between the two ends. As DNA, the CDR3 is TGTGCCTGGAGATTGGGTTACGAGCAGTACTTC. As protein: CAWRLGYEQYF.

The table lists this clonotype with a count of one. CDR3 sequence reads: CASMGSGRAIHNEQFF. CDR3 sequence (DNA): TGCGCCAGCATGGGTAGCGGGAGGGCCATCCACAATGAGCAGTTCTTC. J is TRBJ2-1 and V is TRBV10-1, with 11 bases identical to TRBD2. The V and J ends lost 7 bases and 5 bases, in that order; junction bases with no gene match: 10. Germline V gene sequence: CDR1 WNHNN, CDR2 SYGVQD (reference sequence). The CDR3 length is 16 residues.

To note about this clonotype: This is likely an artifact of a read error, given a far larger clone one base away. The CDR3 does not close with the conserved phenylalanine or tryptophan, likely indicating a read error. The chain is built from TRBV12-3 or TRBV12-4 and TRBJ2-1; D remains ambiguous. The CDR3 is 16 residues long. Between the trimmed V and J ends, which lost 3 bases and 4 bases, there was a span of 16 bases. CDR3 in amino acids: CASSFFTERRYNEQFI. As DNA, the CDR3 is TGTGCCAGCAGTTTTTTCACGGAACGGCGTTACAATGAGCAGTTCATC.

To note about this clonotype: A far larger clone lies a single base away; this is likely a read error. This chain links TRBV3-2 with TRBJ2-3; the D call of TRBD2 is as the table states it, not checked on the DNA. TRBV3-2 is a pseudogene segment. The CDR3 has 16 amino acids. CDR3 residues: CAISLRTSGSTDTQYF. For the CDR3, the DNA is TGTGCCATCAGCCTCAGGACTAGCGGGAGCACAGATACGCAGTATTTT.

This clonotype was observed many times. The chain couples TRBV20-1 to TRBJ2-3, with 8 bases matching TRBD1. From germline, CDR1 is DFQATT and CDR2 SNEGSKA (reference sequence). With 4 bases clipped from V and 2 bases from J, the junction kept 5 bases outside the gene matches. There are 14 residues in the CDR3. CDR3 DNA sequence: TGCAGTGCTAACGACAGGGGCCCCACAGATACGCAGTATTTT. The encoded protein is CSANDRGPTDTQYF.

This clonotype was observed many times. This sequence joins TRBV29-1 and TRBJ2-1; D possibly corresponds to TRBD2 (5 bases). Germline V gene lookup returns CDR1 SQVTM and CDR2 ANQGSEA. This CDR3 contains 16 residues. V gave up 4 bases and J gave up 0 bases, with 16 bases separating them. CDR3: CSVALQRISSYNEQFF. CDR3 nucleotide sequence: TGCAGCGTTGCTTTGCAGCGGATAAGCTCCTACAATGAGCAGTTCTTC.

Ten or more counts support this clonotype. The gene calls are TRBV6-4 and TRBJ2-1, with 8 bases matching TRBD2. The length of the CDR3 is 15 residues. Germline CDR1 MRHNA, CDR2 SNTAGT. The ends lost 5 bases at V and 3 bases at J; junction bases unmatched: 6. For the CDR3, the DNA is TGTGCCAGCAGTTTAGGTCTAGCGGGCTACAATGAGCAGTTCTTC. It yields the protein CASSLGLAGYNEQFF.

In this sample, this clonotype turned up many times. V is TRBV20-1 and J is TRBJ2-3, with 10 bases identical to TRBD2. The CDR3 has 16 amino acids. V was pared by 4 bases and J by 8 bases, with 15 bases of the junction left unmatched. Germline values: CDR1 DFQATT, CDR2 SNEGSKA (reference sequence). The CDR3 region has the DNA TGCAGTGCTAAGGAGGGGAGTCTAGCGGGAGAGGCTACGCAGTATTTT. Translated: CSAKEGSLAGEATQYF.

This rearrangement joins TRBV4-1 to TRBJ2-1; the D is unclear. V lost 4 bases and J 8 bases, leaving 18 bases between the germline ends. CDR3 size: 15 residues. From germline, CDR1 is MGHRA and CDR2 YSYEKL. This CDR3 is CASSPGPTIRDEQFF. The DNA of the CDR3 is TGCGCCAGCAGCCCCGGGCCAACGATAAGGGATGAGCAGTTCTTC.

This rearrangement joins TRBV12-3 or TRBV12-4 to TRBJ1-1; D might be TRBD1 (6 bases). The CDR3 is 15 amino acids. V was pared by 5 bases and J by 0 bases, with 13 bases between. This CDR3 reads CASSPRTAMNTEAFF. The CDR3, as DNA: TGTGCCAGCAGTCCCCGGACAGCCATGAACACTGAAGCTTTCTTT.

This clonotype was recorded many times. The chain combines TRBV2 with TRBJ2-2; D unclear. V dropped 7 bases and J dropped 3 bases, with 9 bases sitting between them. CDR1 and CDR2 (germline): SNHLY, FYNNEI. CDR3 size: 13 residues. This CDR3 is CASTGDDTGELFF. As DNA, the CDR3 is TGTGCCAGCACCGGTGACGACACCGGGGAGCTGTTTTTT.

This clonotype has just a few counts. A much larger clone sits a single nucleotide away, making a read error possible. V and J are TRBV29-1 and TRBJ1-1; no definite D call. The CDR3 sequence is 12 residues long. Germline CDR1 reads SQVTM; CDR2 reads ANQGSEA. The CDR3 sequence is CSARTQNTEALF. The CDR3 DNA follows: TGCAGCGCCCGGACTCAGAACACTGAAGCTCTCTTT.

On this clonotype: A much larger clone is a single base away; this may be a read error. The rearrangement uses TRBV2 and TRBJ2-6; tentative D call: TRBD1 (5 bases). This CDR3 is built from 15 residues. From germline, CDR1 is SNHLY and CDR2 FYNNEI. V was pared by 5 bases and J by 2 bases, with 10 bases between. CDR3 in amino acids: CASSTQEAGANVLTF. CDR3 sequence (DNA): TGTGCCAGCAGTACACAGGAAGCTGGGGCCAACGTCCTGACTTTC.

V gene TRBV6-2 or TRBV6-3 combines with J gene TRBJ2-3; D is perhaps TRBD2 (6 bases). CDR3 length equals 13 residues. Trimming removed 6 bases at V and 6 bases at J, with 13 bases between. CDR1 and CDR2 from the germline V gene are MNHEY and SVGEGT. The CDR3 sequence: CASSLATRDTQYF. For the CDR3, the DNA is TGTGCCAGCAGCCTAGCGACCAGGGATACGCAGTATTTT.

This clonotype was seen many times. The V and J genes are TRBV20-1 and TRBJ2-3; D is possibly TRBD2 (5 bases). This CDR3 contains 13 residues. The germline gives CDR1 DFQATT, CDR2 SNEGSKA (reference sequence). Trimming cost V 0 bases and J 1 base, with 5 bases left between them. CDR3 loop: CSARDSGTDTQYF. In DNA form, the CDR3 reads TGCAGTGCTAGAGATAGCGGCACAGATACGCAGTATTTT.

On this clonotype itself: This clone may be a read error of a much larger clone one base away. The genes are TRBV10-3 and TRBJ2-7; no clear D. Per germline, CDR1 ENHRY and CDR2 SYGVKD. The germline V and J ends were trimmed by 6 bases and 2 bases, with 14 bases remaining between them. The CDR3 covers 14 residues. The CDR3 here is CAISPETTTYEQYF. The CDR3 DNA follows: TGTGCCATCAGCCCCGAGACAACCACCTACGAGCAGTACTTC.

The V and J genes are TRBV28 and TRBJ1-5; no clear D gene. The germline CDR1 and CDR2 sequences are MDHEN and SYDVKM. V was pared by 3 bases and J by 14 bases, with 14 bases between. The CDR3 is 12 amino acids. The CDR3 protein is CASSFGSWGKHF. The CDR3, as DNA: TGTGCCAGCAGTTTTGGGTCATGGGGAAAGCATTTT.

Comments on this clonotype: A much bigger clone sits one base away, suggesting this may be a read error. The rearrangement links TRBV18 to TRBJ2-1, with D perhaps matching TRBD2 (6 bases). Germline CDR1 is KGHSH and CDR2 is LQKENI. This CDR3 has 15 amino acids. In DNA form, the CDR3 reads TGTGCCAGCACACCACCGATCAAAGGGAGGAATGAGCGGTTCTTC. The encoded protein is CASTPPIKGRNERFF.

The rearrangement links TRBV20-1 to TRBJ2-1; 8 positions match TRBD1. Germline loops: CDR1 DFQATT, CDR2 SNEGSKA (reference sequence). The J segment lost 4 bases and the V segment lost 3 bases, leaving 5 bases of the junction unmatched. This CDR3 is 14 amino acids long. CDR3 DNA sequence: TGCAGTGCTAGCCCCTGGGACAGGTACAATGAGCAGTTCTTC. Residues: CSASPWDRYNEQFF.

This clonotype was recorded at least ten times. A much bigger clone sits one base away, suggesting this may be a read error. J is TRBJ2-3 and V is TRBV20-1; 13 nucleotides match TRBD2. Germline CDR1 and CDR2: DFQATT and SNEGSKA (reference sequence). The CDR3 has 18 residues. The trim removed 5 bases at V and 0 bases at J, leaving 11 bases unmatched. This chain's CDR3 is CSAETAGTSGISTDTQYF. In DNA form, the CDR3 reads TGCAGTGCTGAAACGGCCGGGACTAGCGGGATTAGCACAGATACGCAGTATTTT.

This clonotype appeared many times. The chain recombines TRBV28 with TRBJ2-2, with a possible D match to TRBD2 (6 bases). Germline values: CDR1 MDHEN, CDR2 SYDVKM. CDR3 length equals 14 residues. V gave up 3 bases and J gave up 3 bases, with 8 bases separating them. The CDR3 sequence is CASSFGGDTGELFF. As DNA, the CDR3 is TGTGCCAGCAGTTTCGGAGGGGACACCGGGGAGCTGTTTTTT.

A note on this clonotype: A single base separates this from a much larger clone, so it may be a read error. The chain joins TRBV7-9 to TRBJ2-1; D may be TRBD2 (5 bases). The germline V gene encodes CDR1 SEHNR and CDR2 FQNEAQ (reference sequence). The CDR3 runs to 15 residues. This chain's CDR3 is CASTKGRLNYNERFF. The DNA of the CDR3 is TGTGCCAGCACTAAAGGGAGACTAAACTACAATGAGCGGTTCTTC. Supplemented by reference TRBV7-9 and TRBJ2-1, the full variable domain reads DTGVSQNPRHKITKRGQNVTFRCDPISEHNRLYWYRQTLGQGPEFLTYFQNEAQLEKSRLLSDRFSAERPKGSFSTLEIQRTEQGDSAMYLCASTKGRLNYNERFFGPGTRLTVL.

This clonotype has a count of ten or more. This sequence joins TRBV9 and TRBJ2-6; no firm D call. The CDR3 spans 15 residues. Germline V lookup: CDR1 SGDLS, CDR2 YYNGEE. Trimming removed 3 bases from V and 0 bases from J, with 7 bases in between. As DNA, the CDR3 is TGTGCCAGCAGCGCATACTCCTCTGGGGCCAACGTCCTGACTTTC. Its translation: CASSAYSSGANVLTF.

The V and J genes are TRBV4-1 and TRBJ1-3, with D perhaps TRBD1 (5 bases). CDR1 and CDR2 (germline): MGHRA, YSYEKL. Trimming took off 0 bases at V and 3 bases at J, with 9 bases between the two ends. The CDR3 is 15 amino acids. The CDR3 nucleotides read TGCGCCAGCAGCCAAGATGGGGGTGTTGGAAACACCATATATTTT. Amino acids: CASSQDGGVGNTIYF.

This clonotype was detected many times. This chain links TRBV18 with TRBJ2-2, with 12 positions matching TRBD2. CDR1 KGHSH and CDR2 LQKENI come from the germline V gene. There are 17 residues in the CDR3. Germline trimming cut 0 bases from V and 3 bases from J; bases unmatched to any gene: 2. DNA for the CDR3: TGTGCCAGCTCACCACCCGGGACTAGCGGGTACACCGGGGAGCTGTTTTTT. Residues: CASSPPGTSGYTGELFF. Filled out from reference TRBV18 and TRBJ2-2, the complete variable domain reads NAGVMQNPRHLVRRRGQEARLRCSPMKGHSHVYWYRQLPEEGLKFMVYLQKENIIDESGMPKERFSAEFPKEGPSILRIQQVVRGDSAAYFCASSPPGTSGYTGELFFGEGSRLTVL.